These 15 T cell receptor beta chains originate from one sample sequenced in a study of shared clonotypes between healthy human individuals. Here immunoSEQ multiplex PCR was the method, and the copy in TCRdb shows in-frame clones only, minus some. The sample carries under 1,900,000 clones, 98% recorded once. Sample: naive CD4+ T cells sorted from blood. The subset is: CD45RA+ positively selected. These receptors all come from a man aged 25-40 years in good health.

A word on this clone: In the same sample, other DNA sequences code for this CDR3. V usage is TRBV18 and J usage is TRBJ1-1; 7 nucleotides align to TRBD1. CDR3 length equals 13 residues. The V segment lost 6 bases and the J segment 2 bases; nucleotides outside the gene matches: 3. The V gene's germline CDR1 is KGHSH and CDR2 LQKENI. CDR3 nucleotides: TGTGCCAGCTCCAGGGACAGTAACACTGAAGCTTTCTTT. As protein: CASSRDSNTEAFF.

The chain is built from TRBV13 and TRBJ2-3, with 11 bases fitting TRBD2. The trim removed 1 base at V and 3 bases at J, leaving 3 bases unmatched. Germline V lookup: CDR1 PRHDT, CDR2 FYEKMQ (reference sequence). This CDR3 has 16 residues. The CDR3 loop reads CASSLALAGGTDTQYF. The CDR3 DNA sequence: TGTGCCAGCAGCTTAGCGCTAGCGGGAGGAACAGATACGCAGTATTTT.

Concerning this clone itself: Other DNA variants within this sample encode the same CDR3. The gene calls are TRBV5-1 and TRBJ1-4, with TRBD1 matching over 7 bases. This CDR3 has 15 residues. The germline gives CDR1 SGHRS, CDR2 YFSETQ. The V gene end was trimmed by 4 bases and the J gene end by 0 bases; junction bases not matched to a gene: 3. The CDR3 protein is CASSGQGATNEKLFF. CDR3 DNA: TGCGCCAGCAGCGGGCAGGGGGCAACTAATGAAAAACTGTTTTTT.

The V call is TRBV7-9, the J call TRBJ2-5, with a possible D match to TRBD1 (6 bases). The CDR3 sequence is 16 residues long. CDR1 SEHNR and CDR2 FQNEAQ come from the germline V gene (reference sequence). Trimming removed 3 bases from V and 0 bases from J, with 14 bases in between. CDR3 DNA: TGTGCCAGCAGCTTGGCTAGGGGGAAGTACCAAGAGACCCAGTACTTC. As protein: CASSLARGKYQETQYF.

The chain couples TRBV19 to TRBJ2-7, with 8 bases that match TRBD2. CDR3 length: 15 residues. CDR1 and CDR2 from the germline V gene are LNHDA and SQIVND (reference sequence). The ends lost 2 bases at V and 6 bases at J; junction bases unmatched: 9. The CDR3 DNA follows: TGTGCCAGTAGTATAACGCGGGGGGAGAGGAGCGAGCAGTACTTC. This translates into CASSITRGERSEQYF. The full variable domain, with the rest looked up from reference TRBV19 and TRBJ2-7, is DGGITQSPKYLFRKEGQNVTLSCEQNLNHDAMYWYRQDPGQGLRLIYYSQIVNDFQKGDIAEGYSVSREKKESFPLTVTSAQKNPTAFYLCASSITRGERSEQYFGPGTRLTVT.

The rearrangement joins TRBV11-3 to TRBJ2-3, with 11 positions matching TRBD2. The V gene's germline CDR1 is SGHNT and CDR2 YENEEA. This CDR3 region has 13 residues. V trimming: 6 bases; J trimming: 6 bases; junction bases outside the gene matches: 2. CDR3 nucleotide sequence: TGTGCCAGCAGTGGGACTAGCGGCGATACGCAGTATTTT. This encodes CASSGTSGDTQYF.

In regard to this clone: The junction departs from the called germline gene at one end, perhaps through a read error. The chain is built from TRBV7-7 and TRBJ2-3, with D perhaps matching TRBD1 (5 bases). The CDR3 runs to 15 residues. Germline CDR1 reads SSHAT; CDR2 reads FNYEAQ (reference sequence). As DNA, the CDR3 is TGTGCTAGCAGCTTAGGGCACAGGCTGACAGATACGCAGTATTTT. Translating it yields CASSLGHRLTDTQYF.

The chain employs TRBV4-3 and TRBJ2-2, with TRBD2 identical over 12 bases. CDR1 is LGHNA and CDR2 is YSLEER in the germline V gene. The CDR3 is 17 residues long. V gave up 4 bases and J gave up 6 bases; unmatched junction bases: 9. The CDR3 nucleotides are TGCGCCAGCAGCCGCACCTTGACTAGCGGGAGATCCGGGGAGCTGTTTTTT. Translating gives CASSRTLTSGRSGELFF.

This rearrangement joins TRBV2 to TRBJ1-5; the match to TRBD1 covers 7 bases. Germline CDR1 SNHLY, CDR2 FYNNEI. The CDR3 runs 13 residues. Trimming took 6 bases from V and 8 from J; bases not matched to a gene: 7. CDR3 sequence: CASRLTGVEPQHF. Written as DNA, the CDR3 is TGTGCCAGCAGACTAACAGGGGTGGAGCCCCAGCATTTT.

This chain joins TRBV15 and TRBJ1-2; D gene ambiguous. Germline lookup yields CDR1 LNHNV and CDR2 YYDKDF (reference sequence). This CDR3 is built from 15 residues. V dropped 0 bases and J dropped 4 bases, with 12 bases sitting between them. The CDR3 region is CATSRDLKGIYGYTF. In DNA, the CDR3 is TGTGCCACCAGCAGAGATCTGAAGGGAATCTATGGCTACACCTTC.

This chain uses TRBV2 with TRBJ2-3; unclear D gene. In germline, CDR1 is SNHLY, CDR2 FYNNEI. V lost 6 bases and J lost 5, with 9 bases in between. This CDR3 region has 12 residues. The CDR3 nucleotides are TGTGCCAGCAGGGAAATGGGAGATACGCAGTATTTT. Encoded protein: CASREMGDTQYF.

The chain carries TRBV10-1 and TRBJ2-7; D remains unclear. Trimming removed 0 bases at V and 4 bases at J, with 16 bases between. CDR3 size: 16 residues. CDR1 and CDR2 from the germline V gene are WNHNN and SYGVQD (reference sequence). CDR3 coding DNA: TGCGCCAGCAGTGAGTCGATGGGGATCAGGCCTTACGAGCAGTACTTC. It is translated as CASSESMGIRPYEQYF.

About this clone: Other DNA sequences from this sample encode an identical CDR3 as well. The V call is TRBV9, the J call TRBJ1-1; the D is unclear. The CDR3 is made up of 13 amino acids. Germline-derived CDR1 and CDR2 are SGDLS and YYNGEE. V shed 0 bases and J shed 2 bases, with 5 bases lying between them. CDR3 in amino acids: CASSVELNTEAFF. The CDR3 DNA sequence: TGTGCCAGCAGCGTAGAACTCAACACTGAAGCTTTCTTT.

The chain joins TRBV15 to TRBJ2-2; D remains unclear. CDR1 LNHNV and CDR2 YYDKDF come from the germline V gene (reference sequence). Trimming pared 0 bases from V and 3 bases from J, leaving 17 bases between. CDR3 length: 18 amino acids. Written as DNA, the CDR3 is TGTGCCACCAGCAGAGATAAACTCGGAGAGGTGGACACCGGGGAGCTGTTTTTT. It specifies CATSRDKLGEVDTGELFF.

The chain recombines TRBV2 with TRBJ1-2; D not certain. Germline lookup yields CDR1 SNHLY and CDR2 FYNNEI. The CDR3 contains 14 residues. V was shortened by 5 bases and J by 5 bases, with 15 bases between the two germline ends. The CDR3 sequence is CASSRPGPVYGYTF. The DNA for the CDR3 is TGTGCCAGCAGTAGACCGGGCCCGGTGTATGGCTACACCTTC.